This T cell receptor (beta chain) was profiled in a study of blood T cell repertoires in COVID-19. Study at large: Whether acute or convalescent, the COVID-19 samples came from the United States, Italy and Spain. PBMCs, B-cell-depleted T cells, or T cells were the source of the cDNA or gDNA that made up the material.

CDR3 length equals 12 residues. Germline CDR1 is SEHNR and CDR2 is FQNEAQ (reference sequence). The V end lost 5 bases, the J end lost 3 bases, and 8 bases lay between the germline ends. Source study methods: Estimation of nucleated cell counts was performed using reference gene primer amplification. Profiled with immunoSEQ multiplex PCR; TCRdb holds only in-frame clones, not every one. That table gives V, J and clone size, and the DNA gave D and trimming. The sample has about 95,000 clones; 80% to 95% are singletons. The rearrangement joins TRBV7-9 to TRBJ2-7; D not resolved. The sequencing input was peripheral blood. The TCR originated in a woman aged 45-65 years in a cohort sampled during active COVID-19. CDR3 residues: CASSDSVYEQYF. The CDR3 DNA sequence: TGTGCCAGCAGCGACTCAGTCTACGAGCAGTACTTC.